The clone carrying this T cell receptor beta chain has more than one count but fewer than ten. The antigen remains undetermined. The data were obtained in a study of cytomegalovirus exposure and HLA in healthy donors. Study-wide findings and caveats: Immune exposure information available was restricted to CMV serostatus. Association of a missense DCLRE1C variant with TCR beta V- and J-gene trimming was reported in a later analysis.

The length of the CDR3 is 15 residues. Germline CDR1 and CDR2: SQVTM and ANQGSEA. V lost 7 bases, J lost 0 bases, and 8 bases stayed unmatched. This PCR relied on a set of 60 Vbeta primers and 13 Jbeta primers. Profiling relied on immunoSEQ multiplex PCR, and the TCRdb table lists in-frame clones only, not all of them. The data contain some 180,000 clones, 9.5% of them singletons. Sequenced material: PBMCs. The chain links TRBV29-1 to TRBJ2-1; 8 bases align to TRBD1. The sequence came from a woman in her twenties or thirties in good health and CMV-seropositive. DNA of the CDR3: TGCAGCGGGCTGGGACAGGCGGACTCCTACAATGAGCAGTTCTTC. It encodes CSGLGQADSYNEQFF.